This record looks at one TCR beta chain sequence and its context. This sample is part of a study of T cells after yellow fever vaccination. Germline values: CDR1 SGHRS, CDR2 YFSETQ. The CDR3 is 14 residues long. V was clipped by 2 bases and J by 8 bases, with 11 bases between them. Each CDR3 protein gets one entry after TCRdb re-called the 5' RACE reads with MiXCR. In the table there are more than 300,000 distinct CDR3 sequences, roughly 10% of which are singletons. Sequencing was performed on CD4+ T cells sorted from PBMCs, taken 45 days after the yellow fever booster vaccination. The TCR originated in a man aged 18 to 30 who received the YFV17D yellow fever vaccine. V is TRBV5-1 and J is TRBJ1-6; D remains ambiguous. The CDR3 here is CASSFTPGDSPLHF. CDR3 in DNA: TGCGCCAGCAGCTTTACACCCGGGGATTCACCCCTCCACTTT.